A selection of T cell receptor beta chains follows, all from one sample in a study of blood T cell repertoires in COVID-19. The data were produced by immunoSEQ multiplex PCR, yet TCRdb's version contains in-frame clones alone and is incomplete. The profile covers more than 55,000 clones, with around 80% appearing a single time and 32% taken by the ten largest. The sample taken for sequencing was peripheral blood. All receptors derive from a human donor in a cohort sampled during active COVID-19. Each CDR3 is given with its conserved first and last residue. A D gene is named only where the DNA matches it firmly. Clone size is not always given. Where it is, it says once, few, many or a class for expanded clones.

clone size | D gene | J gene | V gene | CDR3 protein | CDR3 DNA
NA | NA | TRBJ1-4 | TRBV11-2 | CASSLGASNEKLFF | TGTGCCAGCAGCTTAGGTGCGTCAAATGAAAAACTGTTTTTT
NA | NA | TRBJ2-7 | TRBV20-1 | CSAQEGWVENF | TGCAGTGCGCAGGAGGGGTGGGTTGAGAACTTC
NA | TRBD1 | TRBJ2-5 | TRBV4-1 | CASSRTGERETQYF | TGCGCCAGCAGCCGAACAGGGGAGAGGGAGACCCAGTACTTC
NA | NA | TRBJ1-1 | TRBV7-8 | CASSLGLSYTEAFF | TGTGCCAGCAGCTTGGGACTTTCGTACACTGAAGCTTTCTTT
NA | TRBD1 | TRBJ1-1 | TRBV3-1/TRBV3-2 | CASSGLNGQGVRYTEAFF | TGTGCCAGCAGCGGGCTAAACGGACAGGGGGTGCGGTACACTGAAGCTTTCTTT
NA | NA | TRBJ2-3 | TRBV30 | CAWDRGAATDTQYF | TGTGCCTGGGACCGCGGCGCGGCCACAGATACGCAGTATTTT
NA | NA | TRBJ2-3 | TRBV5-5 | CASVILGRVTDTQYF | TGTGCCAGCGTTATTTTAGGCAGGGTAACAGATACGCAGTATTTT
NA | TRBD2 | TRBJ2-3 | TRBV11-3 | CASSPGLAGARRDTQYF | TGTGCCAGCAGCCCCGGACTAGCGGGAGCAAGGAGAGATACGCAGTATTTT
NA | TRBD2 | TRBJ2-2 | TRBV19 | CASSYPSGDLNTGELFF | TGTGCCAGTAGTTACCCTAGCGGAGATCTTAACACCGGGGAGCTGTTTTTT
NA | TRBD1 | TRBJ2-3 | TRBV15 | CATTQGDPDTQYF | TGTGCCACCACCCAGGGGGATCCAGATACGCAGTATTTT
NA | NA | TRBJ2-7 | TRBV9 | CASSPRTDHSYEQYF | TGTGCCAGCAGCCCCAGGACAGATCATTCCTACGAGCAGTACTTC
NA | TRBD2 | TRBJ2-2 | TRBV9 | CASRVLATSGELFF | TGTGCCAGCAGAGTACTAGCGACCTCCGGGGAGCTGTTTTTT
NA | NA | TRBJ1-1 | TRBV4-1 | CASSPFRRDTEAFF | TGCGCCAGCAGCCCCTTCCGAAGAGACACTGAAGCTTTCTTT
NA | NA | TRBJ2-7 | TRBV5-1 | CASSATLDEQYF | TGCGCCAGCAGCGCCACCCTAGACGAGCAGTACTTC
NA | NA | TRBJ2-3 | TRBV5-1 | CASSLAPSPADTQYF | TGCGCCAGCAGCTTGGCCCCTAGCCCCGCGGATACGCAGTATTTT
medium-sized | NA | TRBJ1-1 | TRBV2 | CASSEPRVGNTEAFF | TGTGCCAGCAGTGAACCCAGGGTGGGAAACACTGAAGCTTTCTTT
NA | NA | TRBJ2-7 | TRBV24-1 | CATSDLGYEQYF | TGTGCCACCAGTGATCTAGGCTACGAGCAGTACTTC
NA | TRBD1 | TRBJ1-3 | TRBV24-1 | CATRGQGSGNTIYF | TGTGCCACCAGGGGACAGGGATCTGGAAACACCATATATTTT
NA | TRBD1 | TRBJ2-4 | TRBV29-1 | CSVGTGGIQYF | TGCAGCGTTGGGACAGGGGGCATTCAGTACTTC
NA | NA | TRBJ2-7 | TRBV9 | CASSGVNFEQYF | TGTGCCAGCAGCGGAGTCAACTTCGAGCAGTACTTC
NA | TRBD1 | TRBJ2-5 | TRBV2 | CASSDRDRALLLSGETQYF | TGTGCCAGCAGTGATCGAGACAGGGCCCTACTTTTGTCCGGTGAGACCCAGTACTTC
NA | TRBD1 | TRBJ2-5 | TRBV19 | CASSRPRGPGQETQYF | TGTGCCAGTAGCCGCCCCAGGGGGCCGGGGCAGGAGACCCAGTACTTC
few | NA | TRBJ2-7 | TRBV11-3 | CASSSQGLYEQYF | TGTGCCAGCAGCTCTCAGGGGCTCTACGAGCAGTACTTC
NA | TRBD2 | TRBJ2-1 | TRBV7-3 | CASSSLGSSGSSYNEQFF | TGTGCCAGCAGCTCGTTGGGATCTAGCGGGAGCTCCTACAATGAGCAGTTCTTC
few | TRBD1 | TRBJ1-1 | TRBV5-1 | CASSLMGQGGAEAFF | TGCGCCAGCAGCTTGATGGGACAGGGGGGCGCTGAAGCTTTCTTT
NA | NA | TRBJ1-6 | TRBV7-3 | CASGEGYNSPLHF | TGTGCCAGCGGCGAGGGTTATAATTCACCCCTCCACTTT
NA | TRBD2 | TRBJ2-2 | TRBV7-2 | CASSIRGLEGGELFF | TGTGCCAGCAGCATCAGAGGACTAGAGGGCGGGGAGCTGTTTTTT
NA | NA | TRBJ2-5 | TRBV14 | CASSQERETQYF | TGTGCCAGCAGCCAAGAGAGGGAGACCCAGTACTTC
NA | TRBD2 | TRBJ2-1 | TRBV27 | CASSPPRGLAGSYNEQFF | TGTGCCAGCAGTCCACCCAGGGGTCTAGCGGGATCCTACAATGAGCAGTTCTTC
NA | NA | TRBJ2-7 | TRBV7-2 | CASSLSAYEQYF | TGTGCCAGCAGCCTCTCGGCCTACGAGCAGTACTTC
NA | TRBD1 | TRBJ2-7 | TRBV3-1/TRBV3-2 | CASSPFSADRGYEQYF | TGTGCCAGCAGCCCATTCAGTGCGGACAGGGGCTACGAGCAGTACTTC
NA | NA | TRBJ2-1 | TRBV6-1 | CASSERLGRGNEQFF | TGTGCCAGCAGTGAAAGGTTGGGACGGGGGAATGAGCAGTTCTTC
few | TRBD2 | TRBJ2-1 | TRBV19 | CASTKGLAGEGVVNEQFF | TGTGCCAGTACCAAAGGACTAGCGGGAGAGGGTGTTGTTAATGAGCAGTTCTTC
once | NA | TRBJ2-1 | TRBV9 | CASSVGWQGTYNEQFF | TGTGCCAGCAGCGTAGGGTGGCAGGGTACGTACAATGAGCAGTTCTTC
NA | NA | TRBJ2-1 | TRBV19 | CASSLEGVNNEQFF | TGTGCCAGTAGCCTAGAGGGAGTTAACAATGAGCAGTTCTTC
NA | TRBD1 | TRBJ2-5 | TRBV7-6 | CASSLSLFRDRGGETQYF | TGTGCCAGCAGCTTATCCCTATTCCGGGACAGGGGTGGGGAGACCCAGTACTTC
NA | TRBD1 | TRBJ1-1 | TRBV27 | CASSFGTGSQNTEAFF | TGTGCCAGCAGTTTCGGGACAGGGAGTCAGAACACTGAAGCTTTCTTT
NA | TRBD2 | TRBJ2-7 | TRBV29-1 | CSVLTSPYEQYF | TGCAGCGTCCTGACTAGCCCATACGAGCAGTACTTC
few | TRBD2 | TRBJ2-1 | TRBV4-3 | CASSGPGLAPDEQFF | TGCGCCAGCAGCGGACCGGGACTAGCTCCCGATGAGCAGTTCTTC
NA | NA | TRBJ1-4 | TRBV5-1 | CASSYSQASNEKLFF | TGCGCCAGCAGCTATTCACAGGCTTCTAATGAAAAACTGTTTTTT
NA | TRBD1 | TRBJ2-1 | TRBV3-1/TRBV3-2 | CASSFSGQGALSSYNEQFF | TGTGCCAGCAGCTTTTCGGGACAGGGGGCTCTATCCTCCTACAATGAGCAGTTCTTC
NA | NA | TRBJ2-3 | TRBV28 | CASSSRGFSSTDTQYF | TGTGCCAGCAGTTCCCGTGGTTTCAGTAGCACAGATACGCAGTATTTT
NA | TRBD2 | TRBJ2-3 | TRBV7-9 | CASSSGLALDTQYF | TGTGCCAGCAGCTCGGGACTAGCGCTAGATACGCAGTATTTT
few | NA | TRBJ2-7 | TRBV11-2 | CASSFELEQYF | TGTGCCAGCAGCTTTGAGTTAGAGCAGTACTTC
NA | NA | TRBJ2-7 | TRBV12-3/TRBV12-4 | CASSQAYEQYF | TGTGCCAGCAGTCAGGCCTACGAGCAGTACTTC
NA | TRBD1 | TRBJ1-6 | TRBV2 | CASRGTDDNSPLHF | TGTGCCAGCAGGGGGACAGATGATAATTCACCCCTCCACTTT
NA | TRBD1 | TRBJ1-2 | TRBV27 | CASSLGQGLGGYTF | TGTGCCAGCAGTCTAGGACAGGGGTTAGGTGGCTACACCTTC
NA | TRBD1 | TRBJ1-5 | TRBV6-6 | CASSRGGGQNSNQPQHF | TGTGCCAGCAGTCGGGGTGGGGGACAGAATAGCAATCAGCCCCAGCATTTT
NA | NA | TRBJ1-2 | TRBV5-1 | CASSLGLDGYTF | TGCGCCAGCAGCTTGGGACTTGATGGCTACACCTTC